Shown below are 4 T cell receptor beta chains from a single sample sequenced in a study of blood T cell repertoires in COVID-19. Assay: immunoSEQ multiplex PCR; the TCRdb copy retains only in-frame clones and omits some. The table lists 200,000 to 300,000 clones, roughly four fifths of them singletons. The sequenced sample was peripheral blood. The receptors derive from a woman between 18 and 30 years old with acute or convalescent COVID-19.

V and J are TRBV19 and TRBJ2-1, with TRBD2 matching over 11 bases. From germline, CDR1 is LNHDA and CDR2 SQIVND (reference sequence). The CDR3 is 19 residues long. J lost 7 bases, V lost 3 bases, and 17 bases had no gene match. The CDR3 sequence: CASSINPSSLAGGRNEQFF. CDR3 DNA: TGTGCCAGTAGTATTAACCCTTCGTCGCTAGCGGGAGGTAGGAATGAGCAGTTCTTC.

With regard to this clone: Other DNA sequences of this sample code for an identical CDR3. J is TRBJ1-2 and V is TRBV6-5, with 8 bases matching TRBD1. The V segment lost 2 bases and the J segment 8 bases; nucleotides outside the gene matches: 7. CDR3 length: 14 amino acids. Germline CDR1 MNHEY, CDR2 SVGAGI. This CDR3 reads CASSYQGQGQGYTF. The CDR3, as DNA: TGTGCCAGCAGTTACCAAGGACAGGGTCAGGGCTACACCTTC.

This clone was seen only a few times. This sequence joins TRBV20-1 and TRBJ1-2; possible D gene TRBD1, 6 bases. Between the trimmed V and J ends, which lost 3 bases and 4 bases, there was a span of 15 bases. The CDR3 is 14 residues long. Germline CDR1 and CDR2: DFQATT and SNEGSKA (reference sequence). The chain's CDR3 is CSASSIRGGYGYTF. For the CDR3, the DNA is TGCAGTGCTAGTAGTATCAGGGGCGGCTATGGCTACACCTTC.

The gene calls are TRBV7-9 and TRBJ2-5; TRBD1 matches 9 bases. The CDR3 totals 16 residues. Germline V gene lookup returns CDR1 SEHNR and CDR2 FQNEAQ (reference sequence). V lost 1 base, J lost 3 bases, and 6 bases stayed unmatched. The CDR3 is CASSLGRTGGKETQYF. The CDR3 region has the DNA TGTGCCAGCAGCTTAGGCCGAACAGGGGGCAAAGAGACCCAGTACTTC. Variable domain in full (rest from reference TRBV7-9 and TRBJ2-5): DTGVSQNPRHKITKRGQNVTFRCDPISEHNRLYWYRQTLGQGPEFLTYFQNEAQLEKSRLLSDRFSAERPKGSFSTLEIQRTEQGDSAMYLCASSLGRTGGKETQYFGPGTRLLVL.